This T cell receptor beta chain is drawn from a study of shared clonotypes between healthy human individuals. Notes on the study in general: Relative to memory subsets, naive subsets generally showed larger estimated richness.

The CDR3 spans 16 residues. Germline assignment: CDR1 SGHRS and CDR2 YFSETQ. Trimming took off 5 bases at V and 0 bases at J, with 12 bases between the two ends. As regards this clone: The antigen remains unidentified.

Produced via immunoSEQ multiplex PCR; TCRdb's table is partial and in-frame only. The data contain millions of clones, around 94% of them singletons. The clonotype comes from a man between 18 and 35 years old in good health. This chain uses TRBV5-1 with TRBJ2-6; D possibly corresponds to TRBD1 (6 bases). The sample was naive CD4+ T cells sorted from blood. Subset noted: CD45RA+ positively selected. DNA for the CDR3: TGCGCCAGCAGTTTAACAGGGACCTCTGGGGCCAACGTCCTGACTTTC. It yields the protein CASSLTGTSGANVLTF.